This T cell receptor beta chain was retrieved from a study of Graves' ophthalmopathy and Graves' hyperthyroidism. Trimming removed 3 bases at V and 2 bases at J, with 11 bases between. In germline, CDR1 is SGHTA, CDR2 FQGNSA. This CDR3 spans 15 amino acids. The study amplified TCR beta CDR3 regions using RNA transcripts. HTBI primers were employed in first-round RT-PCR, then a second-round multiplex PCR followed. TCRdb re-derived calls from the multiplex PCR reads in MiXCR, one entry per CDR3 protein. Altogether about 480,000 distinct CDR3 sequences are present, 13% to 15% being singletons, with the ten largest covering 8% to 10%. This clonotype was seen more than once but under ten times.

The clonotype was recovered from a woman aged 25 to 39 with Graves' ophthalmopathy. The sample was blood. V gene TRBV7-2 combines with J gene TRBJ1-5; D ambiguous. The CDR3 region has the DNA TGTGCCAGCAGCTTGATGCTTTGGGGCAATCAGCCCCAGCATTTT. Translated: CASSLMLWGNQPQHF.